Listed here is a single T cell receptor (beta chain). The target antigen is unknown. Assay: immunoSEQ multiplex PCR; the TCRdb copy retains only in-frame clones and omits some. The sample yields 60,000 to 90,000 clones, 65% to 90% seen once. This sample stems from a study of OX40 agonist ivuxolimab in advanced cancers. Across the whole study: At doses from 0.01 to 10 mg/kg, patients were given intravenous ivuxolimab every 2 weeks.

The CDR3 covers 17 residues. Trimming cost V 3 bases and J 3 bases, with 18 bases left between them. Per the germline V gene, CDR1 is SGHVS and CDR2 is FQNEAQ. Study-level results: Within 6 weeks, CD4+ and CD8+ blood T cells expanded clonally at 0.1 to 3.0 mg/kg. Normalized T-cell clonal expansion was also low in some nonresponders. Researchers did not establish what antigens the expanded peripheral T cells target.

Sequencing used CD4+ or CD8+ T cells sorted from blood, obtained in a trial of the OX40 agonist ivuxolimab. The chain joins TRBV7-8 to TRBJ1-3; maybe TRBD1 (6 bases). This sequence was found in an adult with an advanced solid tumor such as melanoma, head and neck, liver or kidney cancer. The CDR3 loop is CASSFLTGRNLGNTIYF. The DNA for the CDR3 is TGTGCCAGCAGCTTCCTGACAGGCCGCAATCTTGGAAACACCATATATTTT.